The next 21 T cell receptor beta chains were all read from a single sample in a study of blood T cell repertoires in COVID-19. Libraries were prepared by immunoSEQ multiplex PCR; TCRdb keeps only in-frame clonotypes and omits some of them. The repertoire holds roughly 43,000 clones, with approximately 88% as singletons. What was sequenced was peripheral blood. All receptors derive from a man aged 60-69 years with active COVID-19.

The rearrangement uses TRBV21-1 and TRBJ2-7; the table's D call, TRBD1, was not checked against the DNA. TRBV21-1 is deemed a pseudogene. This CDR3 has 14 residues. The CDR3 bases are TGTGCCAGCCGGGGGGACAGGATCCGCTACGAGCAGTACTTC. Residues: CASRGDRIRYEQYF.

The chain uses TRBV28 and TRBJ1-2; TRBD1 matches at 11 bases. The CDR3 is 16 residues long. The germline gives CDR1 MDHEN, CDR2 SYDVKM. V lost 7 bases to trimming and J lost 4 bases; unmatched junction nucleotides: 11. CDR3 residues: CASNKAGQGARYGYTF. Written as DNA, the CDR3 is TGTGCCAGCAACAAGGCCGGACAGGGGGCACGCTATGGCTACACCTTC.

The rearrangement links TRBV6-6 to TRBJ2-7; perhaps TRBD2 as D (5 bases). From germline, CDR1 is MNHNY and CDR2 SVGAGI (reference sequence). CDR3 length: 11 residues. Trimming removed 8 bases at V and 4 bases at J, with 9 bases between. The CDR3 region has the DNA TGTGCCAGCGGTGCGGGTTACGAGCAGTACTTC. This gives the protein CASGAGYEQYF.

This chain joins TRBV6-5 and TRBJ2-3; perhaps TRBD1 as D (6 bases). In germline, CDR1 is MNHEY, CDR2 SVGAGI. This CDR3 is built from 16 residues. V was pared by 4 bases and J by 7 bases, with 21 bases between. The CDR3 DNA is TGTGCCAGCAGTTCGCCAGGGGCGGGCCGTGGAAATACGCAGTATTTT. This codes for CASSSPGAGRGNTQYF.

The chain uses TRBV5-5 and TRBJ1-1, with D possibly being TRBD1 (6 bases). The V gene lost 4 bases and the J gene lost 6 bases, with 10 bases spanning the gap. The CDR3 contains 12 residues. The germline V gene has CDR1 SGHKS and CDR2 YYEKEE (reference sequence). The CDR3 loop is CASSPQGPEAFF. The CDR3 DNA reads TGTGCCAGCAGCCCCCAGGGGCCTGAAGCTTTCTTT. Based on the CDR3 plus reference TRBV5-5 and TRBJ1-1, the full variable domain is DAGVTQSPTHLIKTRGQQVTLRCSPISGHKSVSWYQQVLGQGPQFIFQYYEKEERGRGNFPDRFSARQFPNYSSELNVNALLLGDSALYLCASSPQGPEAFFGQGTRLTVV.

The chain employs TRBV13 and TRBJ2-1; D is possibly TRBD1 (7 bases). The V end was cut by 7 bases, the J end by 6 bases, with 19 bases between. The CDR3 loop spans 15 amino acids. The germline CDR1 and CDR2 sequences are PRHDT and FYEKMQ (reference sequence). As DNA, the CDR3 is TGTGCCAGCACCTCCCAGGGGGGCAACGGCAATGAGCAGTTCTTC. Encoded protein: CASTSQGGNGNEQFF.

The chain employs TRBV11-2 and TRBJ2-1; tentatively, D is TRBD2 (6 bases). The V gene's germline CDR1 is SGHAT and CDR2 FQNNGV. Between the trimmed V and J ends, which lost 2 bases and 9 bases, there was a span of 8 bases. The CDR3 is 12 residues long. CDR3: CASSLLAFEQFF. CDR3 DNA: TGTGCCAGCAGCTTACTAGCGTTTGAGCAGTTCTTC.

The chain carries TRBV18 and TRBJ1-1, with 10 nucleotides matching TRBD1. CDR1 is KGHSH, CDR2 LQKENI, per germline. The CDR3 is 16 amino acids. Trimming removed 1 base from V and 1 base from J; junction bases left unmatched: 3. DNA of the CDR3: TGTGCCAGCTCACCACAGAGGACAGGGGGGAACACTGAAGCTTTCTTT. It yields the protein CASSPQRTGGNTEAFF.

This clone occurred once. The rearrangement uses TRBV11-2 and TRBJ2-3, with 8 bases identical to TRBD2. Germline trimming cut 3 bases from V and 2 bases from J; bases unmatched to any gene: 4. The CDR3 loop spans 15 amino acids. Germline CDR1 and CDR2: SGHAT and FQNNGV. CDR3 bases: TGTGCCAGCAGCTTGGTAGCGGGACCCACAGATACGCAGTATTTT. This gives the protein CASSLVAGPTDTQYF. The full variable domain, its missing parts supplied by reference TRBV11-2 and TRBJ2-3, is EAGVAQSPRYKIIEKRQSVAFWCNPISGHATLYWYQQILGQGPKLLIQFQNNGVVDDSQLPKDRFSAERLKGVDSTLKIQPAKLEDSAVYLCASSLVAGPTDTQYFGPGTRLTVL.

The chain uses TRBV6-5 and TRBJ2-7, with D uncertain. Germline V gives CDR1 MNHEY, CDR2 SVGAGI. Trimming took 11 bases from V and 0 from J, leaving 11 bases between them. This CDR3 has 12 residues. This CDR3 is CAVQGASYEQYF. CDR3 nucleotide sequence: TGTGCCGTCCAAGGAGCCTCCTACGAGCAGTACTTC.

This chain connects TRBV6-6 to TRBJ2-1; 9 bases are shared with TRBD1. Per germline, CDR1 MNHNY and CDR2 SVGAGI (reference sequence). The CDR3 sequence is 15 residues long. V lost 8 bases to trimming and J lost 8 bases; unmatched junction nucleotides: 13. CDR3 bases: TGTGCCAGCCGGCGGGCGGACAGGGGAGTCGATGAGCAGTTCTTC. It codes for CASRRADRGVDEQFF.

This chain uses TRBV9 with TRBJ1-3, with 9 bases matching TRBD1. CDR1 and CDR2 (germline): SGDLS, YYNGEE. V trimming: 3 bases; J trimming: 4 bases; junction bases outside the gene matches: 2. This CDR3 is 14 amino acids long. The CDR3 here is CASSAGQGGNTIYF. CDR3 bases: TGTGCCAGCAGCGCAGGACAGGGGGGAAACACCATATATTTT.

This chain connects TRBV19 to TRBJ2-5; 8 bases fit TRBD2. Germline V gene lookup returns CDR1 LNHDA and CDR2 SQIVND (reference sequence). The CDR3 spans 18 residues. Germline trimming cut 1 base from V and 4 bases from J; bases unmatched to any gene: 14. CDR3 bases: TGTGCCAGTAGTATAGGAGGATTGGCGGGGGGCCTAGTAGAGACCCAGTACTTC. The encoded protein is CASSIGGLAGGLVETQYF.

This chain connects TRBV4-2 to TRBJ2-3; D might be TRBD2 (5 bases). The V end lost 0 bases, the J end lost 3 bases, and 7 bases lay between the germline ends. CDR1 is LGHNA, CDR2 YNFKEQ, per germline. The CDR3 has 14 residues. CDR3 residues: CASSQDRGTDTQYF. Written as DNA, the CDR3 is TGTGCCAGCAGCCAAGATCGGGGTACAGATACGCAGTATTTT.

This sequence joins TRBV6-1 and TRBJ2-3; TRBD2 matches at 8 bases. The CDR3 loop spans 17 amino acids. Germline CDR1 and CDR2: MNHNS and SASEGT. V dropped 4 bases and J dropped 5; count of bases not matched to a gene: 14. In nucleotides, the CDR3 is TGTGCCAGCAGTGCTGCGGGCGGGAGGATTATTGGAGATACGCAGTATTTT. Encoded protein: CASSAAGGRIIGDTQYF.

V gene TRBV5-5 combines with J gene TRBJ1-6, with 7 nucleotides matching TRBD1. Trimming removed 3 bases from V and 10 bases from J; junction bases left unmatched: 16. The germline V gene has CDR1 SGHKS and CDR2 YYEKEE (reference sequence). The CDR3 spans 17 residues. CDR3 sequence: CASSYIPQGVLRSPLHF. CDR3 coding DNA: TGTGCCAGCAGCTACATTCCTCAGGGGGTTTTAAGATCACCCCTCCACTTT.

The V gene is TRBV5-1, the J gene TRBJ1-1, with 9 nucleotides matching TRBD1. V was pared by 4 bases and J by 3 bases, with 10 bases of the junction left unmatched. The length of the CDR3 is 16 residues. CDR1 is SGHRS, CDR2 YFSETQ, per germline. DNA for the CDR3: TGCGCCAGCAGCAACCTGGACAGGGGAGCGTACACTGAAGCTTTCTTT. Its protein product is CASSNLDRGAYTEAFF.

This clone has only a few counts. The chain has TRBV7-8 and TRBJ1-2, with D perhaps TRBD1 (5 bases). The CDR3 is 16 residues long. Germline V CDR1 and CDR2: SGHVS, FQNEAQ. Between the trimmed V and J ends, which lost 4 bases and 6 bases, there was a span of 21 bases. CDR3 loop: CASSSRDSLSAHGYTF. The CDR3, as DNA: TGTGCCAGCAGCTCCCGGGACTCACTCAGCGCCCATGGCTACACCTTC.

The V call is TRBV29-1, the J call TRBJ2-7, with D perhaps TRBD2 (5 bases). V was shortened by 7 bases and J by 3 bases, with 13 bases between the two germline ends. The CDR3 runs 12 residues. In germline, CDR1 is SQVTM, CDR2 ANQGSEA. CDR3 protein: CSARGQIYEQYF. The CDR3 region has the DNA TGCAGCGCCCGGGGTCAGATCTACGAGCAGTACTTC.

The genes are TRBV27 and TRBJ1-1; the match to TRBD1 covers 9 bases. CDR1 MNHEY and CDR2 SMNVEV come from the germline V gene (reference sequence). Germline trimming cut 0 bases from V and 4 bases from J; bases unmatched to any gene: 3. CDR3 size: 15 residues. The CDR3 region has the DNA TGTGCCAGCAGTTTATCCGGGACAGGGAGCACTGAAGCTTTCTTT. This sequence encodes CASSLSGTGSTEAFF.

V and J are TRBV28 and TRBJ1-3; 9 nucleotides line up with TRBD1. The CDR3 contains 16 residues. Germline CDR1 and CDR2: MDHEN and SYDVKM. The ends lost 3 bases at V and 1 base at J; junction bases unmatched: 4. Here the CDR3 reads CASSFLGTGSGNTIYF. The CDR3 DNA reads as TGTGCCAGCAGTTTCTTAGGGACAGGGTCTGGAAACACCATATATTTT.